One and the same sample provided the 27 T cell receptor beta chains below, sequenced in a study of blood T cell repertoires in COVID-19. Using immunoSEQ multiplex PCR, the repertoire was profiled, and TCRdb retains in-frame clones only, with some absent. The sample lists around 360,000 clones; 70% to 90% were seen once. Sequenced sample: peripheral blood. The receptors were gathered from a woman aged 30 to 39 with COVID-19, enrolled during active disease.

The gene calls are TRBV5-4 and TRBJ1-2; D is ambiguous. Per germline, CDR1 SGHNT and CDR2 YYREEE (reference sequence). This CDR3 spans 15 amino acids. The V and J ends lost 4 bases and 0 bases respectively, with 13 bases between them. The CDR3 DNA reads TGTGCCAGCAGCCTTGGAGGGAAGGCTAACTATGGCTACACCTTC. This translates into CASSLGGKANYGYTF.

V gene TRBV30 combines with J gene TRBJ2-1; D gene ambiguous. Trimming pared 2 bases from V and 10 bases from J, leaving 12 bases between. The CDR3 consists of 12 residues. Germline V CDR1 and CDR2: GTSNPN, SVGIG (reference sequence). The CDR3 here is CAWSPLSSEQFF. DNA for the CDR3: TGTGCCTGGAGTCCCCTATCCTCCGAGCAGTTCTTC.

V and J are TRBV28 and TRBJ2-5; possibly TRBD1 for D (6 bases). With 5 bases removed from V and 4 bases from J, the gap between germline ends came to 20 bases. Germline values: CDR1 MDHEN, CDR2 SYDVKM. The CDR3 is made up of 16 amino acids. The DNA of the CDR3 is TGTGCCAGCAGTACCGAACAGGGTGATTGGGGAGAGACCCAGTACTTC. Encoded protein: CASSTEQGDWGETQYF.

The chain carries TRBV19 and TRBJ1-1; tentatively, D is TRBD1 (5 bases). This CDR3 has 13 amino acids. Germline V gene lookup returns CDR1 LNHDA and CDR2 SQIVND (reference sequence). V lost 11 bases and J 6 bases, leaving 19 bases between the germline ends. CDR3 DNA: TGTGCCGGACCTAGGGGAAATAACTCTGAAGCTTTCTTT. It translates to CAGPRGNNSEAFF.

The J gene is TRBJ2-7, the V gene TRBV10-3; perhaps TRBD2 as D (5 bases). CDR1 and CDR2 from the germline V gene are ENHRY and SYGVKD. The V and J ends lost 2 bases and 2 bases respectively, with 10 bases between them. The CDR3 is 14 amino acids. CDR3 DNA sequence: TGTGCCATCAGTGAGGAGAGGGATCCCTACGAGCAGTACTTC. Translating gives CAISEERDPYEQYF.

The CDR3 DNA is TGCGCCAGCAGCCGACAGGGGGAACAGCCCCAGCATTTT. Translating gives CASSRQGEQPQHF. The J gene is TRBJ1-5, the V gene TRBV5-1, with 9 positions matching TRBD1. V dropped 4 bases and J dropped 7; count of bases not matched to a gene: 3. Germline V gene lookup returns CDR1 SGHRS and CDR2 YFSETQ. This CDR3 is built from 13 residues.

The chain combines TRBV10-1 with TRBJ1-5, with D hard to call. The CDR3 has 13 amino acids. From germline, CDR1 is WNHNN and CDR2 SYGVQD (reference sequence). Deletions cut 2 bases from V and 4 bases from J, with 6 bases between. DNA of the CDR3: TGCGCCAGCAGTGAGACTGTGAATCAGCCCCAGCATTTT. As protein: CASSETVNQPQHF.

The chain has TRBV2 and TRBJ2-2; 11 nucleotides match TRBD2. The CDR3 is 16 amino acids. Per germline, CDR1 SNHLY and CDR2 FYNNEI. Trimming took 3 bases from V and 5 from J; bases not matched to a gene: 5. CDR3 sequence (DNA): TGTGCCAGCAGTGAGTACGGGACTAGCGGAACCGGGGAGCTGTTTTTT. It translates to CASSEYGTSGTGELFF.

The chain employs TRBV6-5 and TRBJ2-7; 14 bases agree with TRBD2. The CDR3 has 16 amino acids. Losses at the gene ends were 4 bases for V and 6 bases for J; bases not matched to a gene: 8. Germline V CDR1 and CDR2: MNHEY, SVGAGI. The CDR3 is CASSSPGLAGESEQYF. The CDR3 nucleotides read TGTGCCAGCAGTTCCCCGGGACTAGCGGGAGAGTCCGAGCAGTACTTC.

This chain links TRBV30 with TRBJ2-5; no firm D call. In germline, CDR1 is GTSNPN, CDR2 SVGIG (reference sequence). This CDR3 is built from 11 residues. Trimming took 8 bases from V and 4 from J, leaving 11 bases between them. Here the CDR3 reads CALGVGETQYF. CDR3 DNA sequence: TGTGCCCTCGGAGTGGGAGAGACCCAGTACTTC.

The J gene is TRBJ1-2, the V gene TRBV9; TRBD1 matches at 9 bases. J gave up 4 bases and V 3 bases, and 4 bases lay outside the gene matches. From germline, CDR1 is SGDLS and CDR2 YYNGEE. This CDR3 is 14 amino acids long. In nucleotides, the CDR3 is TGTGCCAGCAGCGCCGGGACAGGGATCTATGGCTACACCTTC. Translating it yields CASSAGTGIYGYTF.

This chain joins TRBV2 and TRBJ1-2; 11 bases fit TRBD1. This CDR3 comprises 17 residues. Unmatched junction bases numbered 10, after V lost 7 bases and J lost 0 bases. Per germline, CDR1 SNHLY and CDR2 FYNNEI. The CDR3 here is CASTEGDRGRANYGYTF. The CDR3 DNA is TGTGCCAGCACCGAGGGGGACAGGGGGAGGGCTAACTATGGCTACACCTTC.

As for this clone: At one end the junction does not follow the germline gene, possibly because of a read error. This rearrangement joins TRBV2 to TRBJ2-7; D may correspond to TRBD1 or TRBD2 (6 bases each). CDR1 SNHLY and CDR2 FYNNEI come from the germline V gene. This CDR3 contains 12 residues. CDR3 sequence: CASREGGLEQYF. The CDR3 nucleotides read TGTGCCAGCAGAGAAGGGGGACTCGAGCAGTACTTC.

The chain couples TRBV28 to TRBJ1-2; no firm D call. The CDR3 is 13 amino acids. Germline values: CDR1 MDHEN, CDR2 SYDVKM. Deletions cut 9 bases from V and 4 bases from J, with 15 bases between. The CDR3 DNA reads TGTGCCAGACGAGCAGCCACTACCTATGGCTACACCTTC. Translating gives CARRAATTYGYTF.

Written as DNA, the CDR3 is TGCGCCAGCAGCCGGAATAGCGGGAGCGGGAACGAGCAGTACTTC. It translates to CASSRNSGSGNEQYF. V usage is TRBV4-1 and J usage is TRBJ2-7, with 9 bases fitting TRBD2. Germline V CDR1 and CDR2: MGHRA, YSYEKL. The V gene end was trimmed by 4 bases and the J gene end by 5 bases; junction bases not matched to a gene: 9. This CDR3 comprises 15 residues.

J is TRBJ1-1 and V is TRBV12-3 or TRBV12-4, with unresolved D. The length of the CDR3 is 11 residues. Trimming removed 6 bases from V and 11 bases from J, with 13 bases in between. CDR3 DNA: TGTGCCAGCAGCATCGTTAACCGGGCTTTCTTT. Its translation: CASSIVNRAFF.

The rearrangement joins TRBV2 to TRBJ2-7, with D possibly being TRBD2 (6 bases). The germline V and J ends were trimmed by 7 bases and 3 bases, with 16 bases remaining between them. Germline values: CDR1 SNHLY, CDR2 FYNNEI. The CDR3 is 14 amino acids. The CDR3 protein is CASTSIGSSYEQYF. CDR3 in DNA: TGTGCCAGCACGTCCATCGGGAGCAGCTACGAGCAGTACTTC.

This chain uses TRBV6-5 with TRBJ2-5; 7 bases map to TRBD1. Unmatched junction bases numbered 6, after V lost 6 bases and J lost 2 bases. The CDR3 is 14 amino acids. Germline V CDR1 and CDR2: MNHEY, SVGAGI. The DNA of the CDR3 is TGTGCCAGCAGACTCCGGACAGGTCAAGAGACCCAGTACTTC. Its translation: CASRLRTGQETQYF.

The chain has TRBV10-1 and TRBJ1-1; TRBD1 might be the D (5 bases). The V end lost 5 bases, the J end lost 0 bases, and 7 bases lay between the germline ends. CDR1 is WNHNN and CDR2 is SYGVQD in the germline V gene (reference sequence). The CDR3 loop spans 13 amino acids. CDR3 sequence (DNA): TGCGCCAGCAGTAGGGGCATGAACACTGAAGCTTTCTTT. Its protein is CASSRGMNTEAFF.

The chain is built from TRBV2 and TRBJ2-1; TRBD2 aligns across 7 bases. Per germline, CDR1 SNHLY and CDR2 FYNNEI. This CDR3 comprises 13 residues. The ends lost 8 bases at V and 4 bases at J; junction bases unmatched: 5. CDR3 in DNA: TGTGCCAGCCGGGCTAGCGGATACAATGAGCAGTTCTTC. As protein: CASRASGYNEQFF.

Here the CDR3 DNA reads TGCGCCAGCAGGCCCCTAGTCCGACTAGCGGGAGGAGAGAACACCGGGGAGCTGTTTTTT. Translating gives CASRPLVRLAGGENTGELFF. The J gene is TRBJ2-2, the V gene TRBV10-2; TRBD2 matches at 13 bases. CDR3 length equals 20 residues. The germline CDR1 and CDR2 sequences are WSHSY and SAAADI. The V gene end was trimmed by 6 bases and the J gene end by 1 base; junction bases not matched to a gene: 14.

The chain combines TRBV27 with TRBJ2-7; D gene uncertain. Between the trimmed V and J ends, which lost 2 bases and 5 bases, there was a span of 10 bases. The length of the CDR3 is 13 residues. Germline V lookup: CDR1 MNHEY, CDR2 SMNVEV (reference sequence). The CDR3 DNA reads TGTGCCAGCAGTTTAGGCAGGTACCACGAGCAGTACTTC. It translates to CASSLGRYHEQYF.

The rearrangement joins TRBV19 to TRBJ2-3; the D gene is possibly TRBD2 (6 bases). Per germline, CDR1 LNHDA and CDR2 SQIVND (reference sequence). V lost 3 bases to trimming and J lost 3 bases, with 7 bases between them. The CDR3 covers 13 residues. Here the CDR3 DNA reads TGTGCCAGTAGTATCGGGAGAACAGATACGCAGTATTTT. Its translation: CASSIGRTDTQYF. Variable domain in full (rest from reference TRBV19 and TRBJ2-3): DGGITQSPKYLFRKEGQNVTLSCEQNLNHDAMYWYRQDPGQGLRLIYYSQIVNDFQKGDIAEGYSVSREKKESFPLTVTSAQKNPTAFYLCASSIGRTDTQYFGPGTRLTVL.

The V and J genes are TRBV5-3 and TRBJ1-1; 8 nucleotides align to TRBD1. TRBV5-3 is filed as an ORF, its function uncertain. The trim removed 4 bases at V and 4 bases at J, leaving 6 bases unmatched. This CDR3 region has 14 residues. Here the CDR3 DNA reads TGTGCCAGAAGCCGACAGGGGTCCTGCACTGAAGCTTTCTTT. As protein: CARSRQGSCTEAFF.

The chain is built from TRBV15 and TRBJ2-7; D is perhaps TRBD2 (6 bases). The CDR3 runs 13 residues. The germline CDR1 and CDR2 sequences are LNHNV and YYDKDF (reference sequence). With 5 bases removed from V and 3 bases from J, the gap between germline ends came to 11 bases. CDR3 sequence (DNA): TGTGCCACCAGCGCGTTCGGGGGCTACGAGCAGTACTTC. It yields the protein CATSAFGGYEQYF.

The chain carries TRBV19 and TRBJ2-3; TRBD1 is a possible D gene (5 bases). This CDR3 region has 16 residues. Germline assignment: CDR1 LNHDA and CDR2 SQIVND (reference sequence). Trimming took off 3 bases at V and 0 bases at J, with 13 bases between the two ends. CDR3 residues: CASSIATGTSTDTQYF. The CDR3 DNA is TGTGCCAGTAGTATTGCTACAGGCACGAGCACAGATACGCAGTATTTT.

The chain has TRBV28 and TRBJ1-2, with 7 bases aligning to TRBD1. V dropped 6 bases and J dropped 8; count of bases not matched to a gene: 15. The germline V gene encodes CDR1 MDHEN and CDR2 SYDVKM. The CDR3 has 15 residues. CDR3 sequence reads: CASRQTGFFLRGYTF. Written as DNA, the CDR3 is TGTGCCAGCAGACAGACAGGGTTTTTCCTTAGGGGCTACACCTTC.